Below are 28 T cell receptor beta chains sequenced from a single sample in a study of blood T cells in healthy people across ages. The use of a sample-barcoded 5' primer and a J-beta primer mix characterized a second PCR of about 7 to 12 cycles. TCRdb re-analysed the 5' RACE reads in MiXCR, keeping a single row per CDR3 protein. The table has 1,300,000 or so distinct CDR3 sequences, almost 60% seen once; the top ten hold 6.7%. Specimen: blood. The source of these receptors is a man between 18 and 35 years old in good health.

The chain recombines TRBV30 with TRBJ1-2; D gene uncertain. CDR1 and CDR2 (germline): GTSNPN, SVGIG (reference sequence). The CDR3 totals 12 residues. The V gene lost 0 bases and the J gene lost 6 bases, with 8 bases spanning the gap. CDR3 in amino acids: CAWSVGGDGYTF. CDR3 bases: TGTGCCTGGAGTGTAGGCGGGGATGGCTACACCTTC.

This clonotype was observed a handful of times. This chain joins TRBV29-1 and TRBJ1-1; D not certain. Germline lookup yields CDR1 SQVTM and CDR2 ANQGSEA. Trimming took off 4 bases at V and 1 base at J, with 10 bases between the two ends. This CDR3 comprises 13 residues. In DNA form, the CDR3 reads TGCAGCGTTGCGGACGGATCGAACACTGAAGCTTTCTTT. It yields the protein CSVADGSNTEAFF.

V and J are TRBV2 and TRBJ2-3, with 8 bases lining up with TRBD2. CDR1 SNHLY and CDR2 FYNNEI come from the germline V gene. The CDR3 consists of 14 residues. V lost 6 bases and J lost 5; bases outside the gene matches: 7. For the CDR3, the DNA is TGTGCCAGCAGAGAGACTAGCGTTAGAGATACGCAGTATTTT. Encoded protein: CASRETSVRDTQYF.

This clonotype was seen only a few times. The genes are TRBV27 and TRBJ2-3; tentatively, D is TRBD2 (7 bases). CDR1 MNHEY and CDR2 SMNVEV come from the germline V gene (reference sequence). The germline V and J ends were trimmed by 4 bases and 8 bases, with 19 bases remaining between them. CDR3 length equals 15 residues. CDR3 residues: CASSWLAEGGGTQYF. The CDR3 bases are TGTGCCAGCAGTTGGCTAGCGGAGGGGGGAGGTACGCAGTATTTT.

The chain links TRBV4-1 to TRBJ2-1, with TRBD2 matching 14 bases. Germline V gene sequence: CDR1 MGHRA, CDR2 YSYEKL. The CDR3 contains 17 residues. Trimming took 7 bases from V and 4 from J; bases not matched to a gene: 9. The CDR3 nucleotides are TGCGCCAGCATTGGGACTAGCGGGAGAGGGGATTACAATGAGCAGTTCTTC. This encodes CASIGTSGRGDYNEQFF.

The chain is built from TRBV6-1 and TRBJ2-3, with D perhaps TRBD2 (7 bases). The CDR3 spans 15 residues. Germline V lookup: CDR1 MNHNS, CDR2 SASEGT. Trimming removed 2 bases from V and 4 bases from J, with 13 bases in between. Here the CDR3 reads CASSEWAGAADTQYF. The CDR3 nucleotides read TGTGCCAGCAGTGAATGGGCGGGGGCCGCAGATACGCAGTATTTT.

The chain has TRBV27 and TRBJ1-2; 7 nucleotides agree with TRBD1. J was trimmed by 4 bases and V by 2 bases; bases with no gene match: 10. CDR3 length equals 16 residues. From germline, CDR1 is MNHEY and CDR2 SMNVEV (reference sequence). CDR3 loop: CASSLSPTGWGYGYTF. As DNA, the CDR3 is TGTGCCAGCAGTTTAAGTCCGACAGGGTGGGGCTATGGCTACACCTTC.

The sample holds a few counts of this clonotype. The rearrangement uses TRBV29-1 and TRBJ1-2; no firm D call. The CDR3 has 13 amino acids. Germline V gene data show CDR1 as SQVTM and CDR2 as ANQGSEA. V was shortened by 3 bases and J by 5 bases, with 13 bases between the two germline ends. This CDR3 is CSVDFYQRYGYTF. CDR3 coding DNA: TGCAGCGTTGATTTTTATCAGCGTTATGGCTACACCTTC.

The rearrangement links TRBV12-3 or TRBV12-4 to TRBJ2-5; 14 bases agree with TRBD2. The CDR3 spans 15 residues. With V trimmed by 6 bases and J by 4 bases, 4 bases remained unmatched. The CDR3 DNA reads TGTGCCAGCAGGTTTGGGACTAGCGGGGGAGAGACCCAGTACTTC. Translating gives CASRFGTSGGETQYF.

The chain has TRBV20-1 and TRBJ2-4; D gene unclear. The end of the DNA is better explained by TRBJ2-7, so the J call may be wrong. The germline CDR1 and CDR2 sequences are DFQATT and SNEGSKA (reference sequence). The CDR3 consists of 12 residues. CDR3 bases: TGCAGTGCTATCAGGTTATCCTACGAGCAGTACTTC. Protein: CSAIRLSYEQYF.

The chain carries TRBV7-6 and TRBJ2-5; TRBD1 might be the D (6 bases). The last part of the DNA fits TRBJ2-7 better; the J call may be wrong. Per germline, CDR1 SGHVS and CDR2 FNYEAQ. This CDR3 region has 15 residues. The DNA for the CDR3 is TGTGCCAGCAGCTTAGACGCAGGGGACTCCTACGAGCAGTACTTC. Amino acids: CASSLDAGDSYEQYF.

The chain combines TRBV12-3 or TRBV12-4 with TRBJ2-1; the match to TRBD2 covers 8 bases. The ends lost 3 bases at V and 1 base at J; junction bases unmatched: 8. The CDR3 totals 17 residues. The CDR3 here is CASSFGSGRTSYNEQFF. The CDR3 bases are TGTGCCAGCAGTTTTGGAAGCGGGAGAACGTCCTACAATGAGCAGTTCTTC.

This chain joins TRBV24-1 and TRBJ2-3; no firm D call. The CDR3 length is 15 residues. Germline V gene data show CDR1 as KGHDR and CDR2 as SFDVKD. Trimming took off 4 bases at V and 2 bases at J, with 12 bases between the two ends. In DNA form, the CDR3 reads TGTGCCACCAGTGAAGGCTCAGCTAACACAGATACGCAGTATTTT. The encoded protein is CATSEGSANTDTQYF.

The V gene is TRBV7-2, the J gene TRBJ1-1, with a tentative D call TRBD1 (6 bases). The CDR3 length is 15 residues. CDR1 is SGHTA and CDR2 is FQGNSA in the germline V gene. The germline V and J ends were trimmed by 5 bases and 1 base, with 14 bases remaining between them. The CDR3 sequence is CASSPGGAGNTEAFF. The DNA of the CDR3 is TGTGCCAGCAGCCCTGGGGGGGCCGGGAACACTGAAGCTTTCTTT.

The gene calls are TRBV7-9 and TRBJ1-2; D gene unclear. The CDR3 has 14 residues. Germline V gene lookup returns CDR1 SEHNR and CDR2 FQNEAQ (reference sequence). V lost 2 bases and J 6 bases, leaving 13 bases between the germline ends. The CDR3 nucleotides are TGTGCCAGCAGCTTACTCGACGAGGAGCATGGCTACACCTTC. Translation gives CASSLLDEEHGYTF. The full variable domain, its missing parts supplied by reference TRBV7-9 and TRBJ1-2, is DTGVSQNPRHKITKRGQNVTFRCDPISEHNRLYWYRQTLGQGPEFLTYFQNEAQLEKSRLLSDRFSAERPKGSFSTLEIQRTEQGDSAMYLCASSLLDEEHGYTFGSGTRLTVV.

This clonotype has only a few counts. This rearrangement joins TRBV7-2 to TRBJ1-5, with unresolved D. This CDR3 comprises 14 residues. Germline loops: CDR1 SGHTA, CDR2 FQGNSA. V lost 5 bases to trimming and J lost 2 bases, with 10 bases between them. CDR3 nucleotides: TGTGCCAGCAGCAGACCGGACCGCAATCAGCCCCAGCATTTT. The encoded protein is CASSRPDRNQPQHF. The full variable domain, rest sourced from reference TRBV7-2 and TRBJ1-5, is GAGVSQSPSNKVTEKGKDVELRCDPISGHTALYWYRQSLGQGLEFLIYFQGNSAPDKSGLPSDRFSAERTGGSVSTLTIQRTQQEDSAVYLCASSRPDRNQPQHFGDGTRLSIL.

The CDR3 nucleotides are TGCAGTGCAAGGATTACAGATACGCAGTATTTT. This sequence encodes CSARITDTQYF. The rearrangement links TRBV20-1 to TRBJ2-3; D is uncertain. The CDR3 has 11 amino acids. Germline values: CDR1 DFQATT, CDR2 SNEGSKA (reference sequence). The V and J ends lost 6 bases and 3 bases respectively, with 7 bases between them.

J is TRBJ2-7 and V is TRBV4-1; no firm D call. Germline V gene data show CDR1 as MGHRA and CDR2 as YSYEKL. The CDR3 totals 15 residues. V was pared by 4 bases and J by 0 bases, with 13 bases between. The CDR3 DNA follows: TGCGCCAGCAGCCCCATACCTAGTGCCTCCTACGAGCAGTACTTC. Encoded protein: CASSPIPSASYEQYF.

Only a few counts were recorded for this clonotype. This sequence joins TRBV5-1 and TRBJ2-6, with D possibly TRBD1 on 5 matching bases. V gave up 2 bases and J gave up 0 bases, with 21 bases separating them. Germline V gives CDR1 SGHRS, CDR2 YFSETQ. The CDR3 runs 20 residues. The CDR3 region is CASSFVGVVELYSGANVLTF. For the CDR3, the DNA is TGCGCCAGCAGCTTTGTAGGGGTTGTGGAACTCTACTCTGGGGCCAACGTCCTGACTTTC.

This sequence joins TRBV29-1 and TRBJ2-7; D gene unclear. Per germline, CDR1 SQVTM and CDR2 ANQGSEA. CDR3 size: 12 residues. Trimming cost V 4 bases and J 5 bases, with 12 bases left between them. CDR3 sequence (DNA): TGCAGCGTTGGTCTGAGCGCGAACGAGCAGTACTTC. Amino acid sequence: CSVGLSANEQYF.

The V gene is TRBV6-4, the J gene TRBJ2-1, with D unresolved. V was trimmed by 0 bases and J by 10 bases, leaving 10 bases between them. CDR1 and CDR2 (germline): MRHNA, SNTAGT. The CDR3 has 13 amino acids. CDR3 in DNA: TGTGCCAGCAGTGACTCGCAGCTCGGCGAGCAGTTCTTC. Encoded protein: CASSDSQLGEQFF.

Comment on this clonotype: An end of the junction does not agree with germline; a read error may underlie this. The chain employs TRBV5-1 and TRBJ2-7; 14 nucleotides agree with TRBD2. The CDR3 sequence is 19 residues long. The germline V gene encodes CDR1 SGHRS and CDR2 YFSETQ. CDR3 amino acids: CASSQGTSGSFLADDERYF. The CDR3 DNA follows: TGCGCCAGCAGCCAGGGGACTAGCGGGAGTTTTTTGGCGGATGATGAGCGGTACTTC.

The CDR3 DNA reads as TGTGCCAGCAGTTCATTCCAGGGGGCTGACGATGAGCAGTTCTTC. It translates to CASSSFQGADDEQFF. The J gene is TRBJ2-1, the V gene TRBV28; TRBD1 agrees at 8 bases. The V gene's germline CDR1 is MDHEN and CDR2 SYDVKM. V shed 4 bases and J 8 bases; nucleotides not matched to a gene: 10. The CDR3 totals 15 residues.

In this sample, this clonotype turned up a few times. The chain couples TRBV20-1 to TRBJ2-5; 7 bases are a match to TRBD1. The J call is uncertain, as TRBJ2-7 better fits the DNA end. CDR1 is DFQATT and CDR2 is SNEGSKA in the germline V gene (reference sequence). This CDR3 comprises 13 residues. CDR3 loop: CSARVPGQAEQYF. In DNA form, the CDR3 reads TGCAGTGCTAGAGTACCCGGACAGGCCGAGCAGTACTTC.

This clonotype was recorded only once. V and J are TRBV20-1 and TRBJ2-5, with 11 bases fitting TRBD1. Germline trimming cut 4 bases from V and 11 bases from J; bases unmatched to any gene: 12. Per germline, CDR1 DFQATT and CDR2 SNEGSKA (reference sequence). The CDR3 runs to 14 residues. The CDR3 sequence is CSATSGTGGASQYF. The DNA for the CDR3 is TGCAGTGCTACTTCCGGGACAGGGGGAGCGTCTCAGTACTTC.

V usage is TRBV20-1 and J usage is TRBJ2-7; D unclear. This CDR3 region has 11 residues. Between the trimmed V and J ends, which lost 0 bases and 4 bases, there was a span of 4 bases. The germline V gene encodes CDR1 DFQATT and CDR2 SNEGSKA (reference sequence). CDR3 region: CSARDLYEQYF. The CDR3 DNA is TGCAGTGCTAGAGATCTATACGAGCAGTACTTC.

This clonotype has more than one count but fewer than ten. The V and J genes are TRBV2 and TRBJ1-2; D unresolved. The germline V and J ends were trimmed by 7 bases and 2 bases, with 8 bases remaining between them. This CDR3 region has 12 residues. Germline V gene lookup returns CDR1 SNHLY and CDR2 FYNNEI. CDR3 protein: CASMGRNYGYTF. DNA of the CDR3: TGTGCCAGCATGGGGAGAAACTATGGCTACACCTTC.

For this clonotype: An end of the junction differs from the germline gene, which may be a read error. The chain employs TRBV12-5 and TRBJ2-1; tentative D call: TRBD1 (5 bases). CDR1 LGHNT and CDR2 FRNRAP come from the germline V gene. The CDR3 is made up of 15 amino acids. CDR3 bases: TGTGCTAGTGGCCCGGACATCAGCTCCCACAATGAGCAGTTCTTC. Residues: CASGPDISSHNEQFF.